There are a few counts of the clone carrying this T cell receptor (beta chain). Its antigen is not known. This sample is drawn from a study of cytomegalovirus exposure and HLA in healthy donors. Germline loops: CDR1 SGHVS, CDR2 FQNEAQ. V gave up 5 bases and J gave up 5 bases; unmatched junction bases: 7. The CDR3 spans 17 residues. It was with 60 Vbeta and 13 Jbeta primers that the PCR ran. Some clones are missing from TCRdb's copy, which holds only in-frame ones; the method was immunoSEQ multiplex PCR. The sample includes around 97,000 clones, 79% of them seen just once. Study results and limitations: Roughly uniform depth of sequencing across donors was assumed in presence/absence analyses.

The chain uses TRBV7-8 and TRBJ2-2, with 14 bases lining up with TRBD2. The clonotype was recovered from a man aged 50 to 60 in good health and CMV-seropositive. The sequencing input was PBMCs. CDR3 sequence (DNA): TGTGCCAGCAGCCCGAGCCGGACTAGCGGGAGGACCGGGGAGCTGTTTTTT. Its translation is CASSPSRTSGRTGELFF. The full variable domain, with the rest looked up from reference TRBV7-8 and TRBJ2-2, is GAGVSQSPRYKVAKRGQDVALRCDPISGHVSLFWYQQALGQGPEFLTYFQNEAQLDKSGLPSDRFFAERPEGSVSTLKIQRTQQEDSAVYLCASSPSRTSGRTGELFFGEGSRLTVL.